This T cell receptor beta chain was observed in a study of TIL therapy for anti-PD-1-resistant metastatic lung cancer. Documented time point: pre-treatment sample, taken before nivolumab and TIL therapy. The tumor samples were excised metastases, mostly pleural nodules or supraclavicular lymph nodes. The libraries were made with immunoSEQ v3. Sequenced by immunoSEQ multiplex PCR; TCRdb stores in-frame clones only, minus some. The data hold fewer than 30,000 clones, with over 55% observed a single time. CDR3 length equals 11 residues. The germline V gene encodes CDR1 SGHNT and CDR2 YYREEE (reference sequence). Trimming pared 9 bases from V and 6 bases from J, leaving 13 bases between.

The sample here was tumor tissue, taken at baseline. The V gene is TRBV5-4, the J gene TRBJ2-7; TRBD1 is a possible D gene (5 bases). This sequence originates from a woman between 30 and 79 years old with non-small cell lung cancer. CDR3 sequence reads: CATRRGAEQYF. CDR3 nucleotides: TGTGCCACCCGCCGTGGGGCCGAGCAGTACTTC.